This TCR beta chain was obtained from a study of low-dose radiotherapy and immunotherapy resistance in tumors. Study background: Cohort 1 was treated with 0.5 Gy per fraction at 2-week intervals, amounting to 6.5 Gy overall. Patients received cyclophosphamide 200 mg/m2 intravenously every two weeks, the day before radiation-immunotherapy.

The donors, trial participants, received nivolumab, ipilimumab, aspirin, low-dose cyclophosphamide and low-dose radiotherapy. Gene-specific TRAV and TRBV primers were used for first-strand cDNA, covering alpha and beta chains. Amplification, which lasted roughly 20 PCR cycles, used a constant-region primer and V-primer adapter to amplify TCRs. TCRdb independently ran MiXCR on the reads; one entry per CDR3 protein. The table has under 11,000 distinct CDR3 sequences, 50% to 65% seen once. CDR3 length: 16 amino acids. V shed 5 bases and J 7 bases; nucleotides not matched to a gene: 11. Germline lookup yields CDR1 MNHNS and CDR2 SASEGT.

This clonotype originated in a human donor with advanced metastatic prostate, ovarian, gallbladder or colorectal cancer (not recorded which). This table probably holds off-target reads from a library built for another chain. The chain is built from TRBV6-1 and TRBJ2-1, with 10 bases matching TRBD1. The chain's CDR3 is CASSRDRGGLRNEQFF. In DNA, the CDR3 is TGTGCCAGCAGTCGGGACAGGGGCGGCTTGAGGAATGAGCAGTTCTTC.